Following are 13 T cell receptor beta chains from one sample sequenced in a study of T cell clonality in common variable immunodeficiency (dated by TCRdb to about 2015). Libraries were constructed by the immunoSEQ multiplex PCR assay. Sourced from immuneACCESS, this table was stored by TCRdb with only in-frame sequences that have V and J called. A share of the clones is absent; for the studies checked, an unresolved V gene accounts for under half, and the remainder has no known explanation. This sample is represented by 28,000 or so clones, with no singletons among them. The ten largest clonotypes hold around 3.1% of the sample. On the study overall, not on this receptor specifically: Reportedly, TCRbeta sequences from CVID had fewer deletions and N-nucleotide insertions, and highly modified clones with 13 or more V deletions were absent from CVID.

Their antigens remain unidentified. The sequenced sample was peripheral blood mononuclear cells. These receptors were taken from a human donor with common variable immunodeficiency.

This clone appeared a few times. Coverage ceases 3 residues before the CDR3 finishes, and the germline J gene fills in the end. The chain recombines TRBV7-6 with TRBJ2-1; 11 nucleotides agree with TRBD2. Germline V lookup: CDR1 SGHVS, CDR2 FNYEAQ. This CDR3 is 15 amino acids long. The junction had 1 base not matched to a gene; V was cut back by 0 bases and J by 6 bases. The part of the CDR3 DNA that was read is TGTGCCAGCAGCTTAGCTAGCGGGGGGGCCAATGAG. Translated: CASSLASGGANE. The full-length CDR3 reads as CASSLASGGANEQFF.

This clone was seen repeatedly, ten times or more. The read stops 3 residues short of the end of the CDR3; the missing end is completed from the germline J gene. The gene calls are TRBV18 and TRBJ2-5; D is uncertain. The germline V and J ends were trimmed by 4 bases and 2 bases, with 8 bases remaining between them. This CDR3 is built from 13 residues. In germline, CDR1 is KGHSH, CDR2 LQKENI. The sequenced part of the CDR3 DNA is TGTGCCAGCTCACTGACTGCACAAGAGACC. As protein: CASSLTAQET. The CDR3, in full, reads CASSLTAQETQYF.

Note on this clone: The read comes to an end 3 residues before the CDR3 does, leaving the germline J gene to fill in the end. V is TRBV6-1 and J is TRBJ2-7; TRBD2 matches 11 bases. After removal of 2 bases from V and 3 bases from J, the junction contained 6 bases not matched to a gene. The CDR3 runs 16 residues. Germline lookup yields CDR1 MNHNS and CDR2 SASEGT. Partial CDR3 DNA: TGTGCCAGCAGTGAACGAGGGACTAGCGGAGTCTACGAG. This gives the protein CASSERGTSGVYE. The full CDR3 sequence reads CASSERGTSGVYEQYF.

On this clone: The sequence runs out 3 residues before the end of the CDR3; the remainder is reconstructed from the germline J gene. The V gene is TRBV19, the J gene TRBJ1-4; TRBD1 might be the D (6 bases). Trimming removed 5 bases from V and 3 bases from J, with 16 bases in between. Germline V gene sequence: CDR1 LNHDA, CDR2 SQIVND (reference sequence). There are 16 residues in the CDR3. The covered CDR3 bases are TGTGCCAGTAGTTCCAACAGGGAGAGGGCTAATGAAAAA. Amino acids: CASSSNRERANEK. The CDR3 as a whole reads CASSSNRERANEKLFF.

Ten or more counts support this clone. The sequenced fragment ends 3 residues before the CDR3 boundary, so the rest is inferred from the germline J gene. The V call is TRBV29-1, the J call TRBJ2-5; the D is unclear. CDR3 length: 12 residues. V dropped 4 bases and J dropped 4 bases, with 10 bases sitting between them. CDR1 is SQVTM and CDR2 is ANQGSEA in the germline V gene. CDR3 sequence: CSVGRKGETQYF. CDR3 DNA (partial): TGCAGCGTTGGCCGGAAGGGAGAGACC.

This clone came up many times. The read ends 3 residues shy of where the CDR3 ends; the end is completed using the germline J gene. The chain combines TRBV19 with TRBJ2-7, with TRBD2 as a possible D gene (5 bases). V was shortened by 5 bases and J by 3 bases, with 11 bases between the two germline ends. CDR3 size: 13 residues. The germline CDR1 and CDR2 sequences are LNHDA and SQIVND (reference sequence). The part of the CDR3 DNA that was read is TGTGCCAGTAGTCCGGACTCTGTCTACGAG. Its protein is CASSPDSVYE. The full CDR3 reads CASSPDSVYEQYF.

For this clone: The missing CDR3 end, 3 residues past where the read stops, is filled in from the germline J gene. This chain links TRBV7-2 with TRBJ1-2; perhaps TRBD1 as D (5 bases). Trimming stripped 0 bases from V and 5 bases from J, with 10 bases between. CDR3 length: 14 amino acids. Germline CDR1 and CDR2: SGHTA and FQGNSA. CDR3 DNA, as far as it was read: TGTGCCAGCAGCTTAGCGGCAGGGCCTTATGGC. Encoded protein: CASSLAAGPYG. The complete CDR3 reads CASSLAAGPYGYTF.

This clone was counted ten times or more. The CDR3 end lies 3 residues beyond the end of the read and is filled in from the germline J gene. The chain uses TRBV5-4 and TRBJ1-1; D remains unclear. Germline V lookup: CDR1 SGHNT, CDR2 YYREEE (reference sequence). The CDR3 is 12 amino acids. Trimming removed 2 bases at V and 1 base at J, with 3 bases between. Partial CDR3 DNA: TGTGCCAGCAGCTTCGGGAACACTGAA. Protein: CASSFGNTE. The whole CDR3 protein is CASSFGNTEAFF.

A few counts support this clone. The CDR3 is cut off 3 residues early in the read; its end comes from the germline J gene. This rearrangement joins TRBV30 to TRBJ1-1, with D unclear. Germline CDR1 GTSNPN, CDR2 SVGIG (reference sequence). CDR3 length: 12 residues. Trimming took off 2 bases at V and 6 bases at J, with 10 bases between the two ends. The CDR3 loop is CAWSPAEAEAFF. CDR3 DNA, as far as it was read: TGTGCCTGGAGTCCTGCCGAGGCTGAA.

Note on this clone: The read finishes 3 residues shy of the CDR3 end, and the germline J gene is used to complete it. The chain uses TRBV20-1 and TRBJ2-1; possible D gene TRBD2, 6 bases. Germline V gene lookup returns CDR1 DFQATT and CDR2 SNEGSKA (reference sequence). Trimming removed 2 bases at V and 4 bases at J, with 12 bases between. There are 14 residues in the CDR3. Partial CDR3 DNA: TGCAGTGCTAGAAGGGACTCCTCTTACAATGAG. Protein sequence: CSARRDSSYNE. The full CDR3 protein reads CSARRDSSYNEQFF.

This clone was picked up a small number of times. The observed sequence ends 3 residues before the CDR3 terminus, with the missing tail filled in from the germline J gene. The V call is TRBV20-1, the J call TRBJ2-1; TRBD2 agrees at 8 bases. V was pared by 0 bases and J by 5 bases, with 9 bases of the junction left unmatched. Per the germline V gene, CDR1 is DFQATT and CDR2 is SNEGSKA (reference sequence). The CDR3 is 16 residues long. CDR3 protein: CSARDLVSGGDNEQFF. The CDR3 bases that were read are TGCAGTGCTAGAGATCTAGTAAGCGGGGGAGACAATGAG.

This clone was counted many times. The read stops 3 residues short of the end of the CDR3; the missing end is completed from the germline J gene. This chain connects TRBV7-8 to TRBJ1-5; D unresolved. Trimming cost V 3 bases and J 5 bases, with 11 bases left between them. Germline-derived CDR1 and CDR2 are SGHVS and FQNEAQ. This CDR3 comprises 14 residues. The CDR3 spells CASSFVGNYQPQHF. The part of the CDR3 DNA that was read is TGTGCCAGCAGCTTCGTGGGCAATTATCAGCCC.

This clone was recorded many times. The read halts 3 residues ahead of the CDR3 end, with the missing end drawn from the germline J gene. The genes are TRBV20-1 and TRBJ1-2; 9 nucleotides match TRBD1. The CDR3 extends over 12 amino acids. Germline values: CDR1 DFQATT, CDR2 SNEGSKA (reference sequence). CDR3 sequence: CSARDLDRGYTF. CDR3 DNA (partial): TGCAGTGCTAGAGATCTGGACAGGGGT.